This T cell receptor (beta chain) was found in a study of blood T cell repertoires in COVID-19. The overall study: Donors in the United States, Italy and Spain gave samples during acute or convalescent COVID-19. The cDNA or gDNA used as material had been derived from T cells, B-cell-depleted T cells, or PBMCs.

Assay: immunoSEQ multiplex PCR; the TCRdb copy retains only in-frame clones and omits some. The sample has around 250,000 clones; 90% are singletons. The germline V gene encodes CDR1 SQVTM and CDR2 ANQGSEA. The CDR3 has 12 amino acids. V was trimmed by 5 bases and J by 4 bases, leaving 9 bases between them. This TCR was sampled from a woman aged 30 to 39 with acute COVID-19. The specimen sequenced was PBMCs or T cells enriched from blood (not recorded which). The J gene is TRBJ2-1, the V gene TRBV29-1, with D uncertain. CDR3 DNA: TGCAGCGTTCCCGTTGAGTACAATGAGCAGTTCTTC. Its protein is CSVPVEYNEQFF.